This T cell receptor beta chain is from a study of blood T cell repertoires in COVID-19. Study-level background: Spain, Italy and the United States supplied samples that represented acute and convalescent COVID-19. The analysed material was cDNA or gDNA that came from T cells, B-cell-depleted T cells, or PBMCs.

Trimming stripped 5 bases from V and 5 bases from J, with 10 bases between. The germline V gene has CDR1 GTSNPN and CDR2 SVGIG (reference sequence). The CDR3 contains 12 residues. Under the authors' procedure: Estimation of nucleated cell counts was performed using reference gene primer amplification. Using immunoSEQ multiplex PCR, the repertoire was profiled, and TCRdb retains in-frame clones only, with some absent. V and J calls and clone size follow that table, whereas D and trimming were derived from the DNA. The data contain fewer than 65,000 clones, about 86% of them singletons. The source of this sequence is a human donor in a cohort sampled during active COVID-19. V is TRBV30 and J is TRBJ2-1; D is perhaps TRBD1 (5 bases). Sequences were obtained from peripheral blood. DNA of the CDR3: TGTGCCTGGTCCTGGGGCGACAATGAGCAGTTCTTC. Encoded protein: CAWSWGDNEQFF. Variable domain in full (rest from reference TRBV30 and TRBJ2-1): SQTIHQWPATLVQPVGSPLSLECTVEGTSNPNLYWYRQAAGRGLQLLFYSVGIGQISSEVPQNLSASRPQDRQFILSSKKLLLSDSGFYLCAWSWGDNEQFFGPGTRLTVL.